This entry describes one T cell receptor beta chain. Its target is not known. This sample was taken from a study of blood T cells in healthy people across ages. Combining a sample-barcoded 5' primer with a J-beta primer mix, a second PCR ran for about 6 to 11 cycles. TCRdb re-analysed the 5' RACE reads in MiXCR, keeping a single row per CDR3 protein. The table records about 640,000 distinct CDR3 sequences, around three fifths of them present only once. Study results and caveats: Diversity estimated from one million T cells was considered an underestimate.

This CDR3 has 13 amino acids. The ends were cut back, 3 bases at V and 2 bases at J, with 7 bases in the middle. Germline V lookup: CDR1 SGHRS, CDR2 YFSETQ. Sequencing was done on a sample of blood. This TCR came from a man in his fifties or sixties in good health. The V call is TRBV5-1, the J call TRBJ2-3; TRBD1 is a possible D gene (5 bases). The CDR3 DNA follows: TGCGCCAGCAGCTGGGGCCTCACAGATACGCAGTATTTT. This sequence encodes CASSWGLTDTQYF.